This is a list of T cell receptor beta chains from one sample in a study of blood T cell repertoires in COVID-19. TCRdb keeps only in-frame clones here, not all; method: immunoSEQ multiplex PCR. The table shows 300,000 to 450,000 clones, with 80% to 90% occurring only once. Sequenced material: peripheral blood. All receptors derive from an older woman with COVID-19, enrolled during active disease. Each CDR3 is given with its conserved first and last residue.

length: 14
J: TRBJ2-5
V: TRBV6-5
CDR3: CASTFSGAQETQYF

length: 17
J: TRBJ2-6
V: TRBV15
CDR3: CATSRDLVPSGANVLTF

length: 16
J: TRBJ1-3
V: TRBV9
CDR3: CASSGPGTYSGNTIYF

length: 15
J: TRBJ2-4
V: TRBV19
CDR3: CASRVSGVAKNIQYF

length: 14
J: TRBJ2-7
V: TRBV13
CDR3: CASSGRDRGPEQYF

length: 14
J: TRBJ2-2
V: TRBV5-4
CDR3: CASSLQVNTGELFF

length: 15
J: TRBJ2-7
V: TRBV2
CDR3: CASASGGTPGYEQYF

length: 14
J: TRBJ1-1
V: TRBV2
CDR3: CALAPTGGGTEAFF

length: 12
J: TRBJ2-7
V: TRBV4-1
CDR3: CASRPSRDSQYF

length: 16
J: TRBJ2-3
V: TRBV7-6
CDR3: CASSSGLAGGTDTQYF

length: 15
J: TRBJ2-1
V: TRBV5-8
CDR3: CASSFGRRVGNEQFF

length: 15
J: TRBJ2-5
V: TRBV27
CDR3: CASTSYRGDAETQYF

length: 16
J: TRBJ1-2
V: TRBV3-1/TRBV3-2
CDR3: CASSQDPGGGRRGYTF

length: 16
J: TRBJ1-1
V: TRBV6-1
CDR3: CASSEPGFRVGTEAFF

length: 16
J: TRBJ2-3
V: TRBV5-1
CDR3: CASSSDRYGSTDTQYF

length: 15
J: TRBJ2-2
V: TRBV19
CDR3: CASSRRREVTGELFF

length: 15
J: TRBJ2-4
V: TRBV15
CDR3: CATSRDPGAKNIQYF

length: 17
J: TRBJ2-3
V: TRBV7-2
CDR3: CASSLKGQRGGRDTQYF

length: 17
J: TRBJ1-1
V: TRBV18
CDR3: CASSLDNSARMNTEAFF

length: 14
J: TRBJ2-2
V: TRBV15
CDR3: CATSRGGYTGELFF

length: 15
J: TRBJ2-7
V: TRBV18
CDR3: CASSPSDRLGYEQYF

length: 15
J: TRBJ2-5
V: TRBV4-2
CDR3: CASSQGIRGTETQYF

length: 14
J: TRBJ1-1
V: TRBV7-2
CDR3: CASSLGRLNTEAFF

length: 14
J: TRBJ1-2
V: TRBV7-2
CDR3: CASSLVTGNYGYTF

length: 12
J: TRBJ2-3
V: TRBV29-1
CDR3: CSVPVSTDTQYF

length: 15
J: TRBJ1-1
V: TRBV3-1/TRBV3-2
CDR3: CASSESGFGGTEAFF

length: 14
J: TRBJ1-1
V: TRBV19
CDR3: CASSTWTGGNEAFF

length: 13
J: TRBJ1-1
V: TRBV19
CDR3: CASSPWDTKTAFF

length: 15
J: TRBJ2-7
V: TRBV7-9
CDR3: CASSLKANGDLEQYF

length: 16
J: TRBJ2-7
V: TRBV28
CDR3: CASSLASGGADYEQYF

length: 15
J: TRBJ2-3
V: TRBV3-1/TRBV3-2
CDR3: CASSQGPRSTDTQYF

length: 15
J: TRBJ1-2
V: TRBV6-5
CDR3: CASSIWTGPEYGYTF

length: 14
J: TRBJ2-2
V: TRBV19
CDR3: CASSTQGNTGELFF

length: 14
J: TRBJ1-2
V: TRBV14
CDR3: CASSQAGSFYGYTF

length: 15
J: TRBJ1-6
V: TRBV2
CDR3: CASSELGQGYSPLHF

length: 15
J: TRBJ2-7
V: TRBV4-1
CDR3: CASSQDFVSSYEQYF

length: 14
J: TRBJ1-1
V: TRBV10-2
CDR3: CASSARGMNTEAFF

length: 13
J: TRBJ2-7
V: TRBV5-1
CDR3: CASAVSRNYEQYF

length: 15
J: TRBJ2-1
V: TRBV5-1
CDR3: CASSPGTGPYNEQFF

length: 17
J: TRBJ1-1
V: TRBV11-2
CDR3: CASSQNQGQGVNTEAFF

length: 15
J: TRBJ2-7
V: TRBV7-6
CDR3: CASSRRQGRYYEQYF

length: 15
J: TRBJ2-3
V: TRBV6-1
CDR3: CASSELAGGRDTQYF

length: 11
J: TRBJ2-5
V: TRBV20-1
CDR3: CRGGGEETQYF

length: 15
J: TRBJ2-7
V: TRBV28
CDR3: CASSFRGQGLHEQYF

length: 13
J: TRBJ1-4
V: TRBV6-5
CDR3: CASRLLRGEKLFF

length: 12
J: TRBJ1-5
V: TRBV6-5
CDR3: CASSWTGQPQHF

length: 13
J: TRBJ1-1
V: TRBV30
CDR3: CAWKRQSLGEAFF

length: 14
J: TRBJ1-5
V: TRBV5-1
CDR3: CASPFEGSNQPQHF

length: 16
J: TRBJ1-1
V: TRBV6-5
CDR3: CASSYSRRRMNTEAFF

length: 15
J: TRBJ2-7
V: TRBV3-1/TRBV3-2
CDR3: CASSQAALAGHEQYF

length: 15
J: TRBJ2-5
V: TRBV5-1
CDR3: CASSGMGGYQETQYF

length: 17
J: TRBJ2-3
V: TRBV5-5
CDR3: CASSLRLAGANTDTQYF

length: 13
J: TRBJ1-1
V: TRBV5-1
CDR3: CASSYTGGTEAFF